The subject of this entry is one T cell receptor beta chain. Per germline, CDR1 LGHNA and CDR2 YNFKEQ. This CDR3 has 15 residues. V shed 1 base, J shed 3 bases, and the junction held 3 bases outside the gene matches. The source of the sample is a study of blood T cell repertoires in COVID-19. About the research overall: COVID-19 samples collected from the United States, Italy and Spain covered acute and convalescent phases.

Under the authors' procedure: Reference gene primers were amplified, and this amplification served to estimate nucleated cell counts. Sequenced by immunoSEQ multiplex PCR; TCRdb stores in-frame clones only, minus some. From that table come the V and J calls and clone size; the DNA was used to work out D and trimming. The sample lists about 100,000 clones; 80% to 95% were seen once. The source material was peripheral blood. This TCR came from a woman aged 25-40 years with acute or convalescent COVID-19. This chain connects TRBV4-2 to TRBJ2-7, with 10 bases lining up with TRBD2. The DNA for the CDR3 is TGTGCCAGCAGCCAAGCGGCTAGCGGGAGCTACGAGCAGTACTTC. Translated, it gives CASSQAASGSYEQYF.